The 11 T cell receptor beta chains presented below share a single source sample, sequenced in a study of blood T cell repertoires in COVID-19. The method was immunoSEQ multiplex PCR; TCRdb's version includes in-frame clones alone and lacks a portion of them. In the table there are 100,000 to 150,000 clones, more than 60% of which are singletons. The sample was peripheral blood. The origin of the receptors is a woman between 65 and 79 years old with acute or convalescent COVID-19.

This chain uses TRBV30 with TRBJ1-1; D not resolved. The CDR3 length is 12 residues. The ends were cut back, 2 bases at V and 2 bases at J, with 6 bases in the middle. CDR1 and CDR2 from the germline V gene are GTSNPN and SVGIG (reference sequence). The CDR3 loop reads CAWSSVNTEAFF. Here the CDR3 DNA reads TGTGCCTGGAGTTCCGTCAACACTGAAGCTTTCTTT.

This clone showed up just a few times. The V call is TRBV19, the J call TRBJ1-1, with 7 bases matching TRBD1. Germline lookup yields CDR1 LNHDA and CDR2 SQIVND (reference sequence). The CDR3 extends over 15 amino acids. Unmatched junction bases numbered 8, after V lost 7 bases and J lost 0 bases. The CDR3 coding sequence is TGTGCCAGTACCCTCCAGGGACAGATGAACACTGAAGCTTTCTTT. It codes for CASTLQGQMNTEAFF.

The chain carries TRBV12-3 or TRBV12-4 and TRBJ1-5; tentatively, D is TRBD1 (5 bases). The CDR3 is made up of 12 amino acids. Trimming shortened V by 4 bases and J by 6 bases, and 7 bases separated the two germline ends. CDR3 residues: CASSWGVQPQHF. CDR3 bases: TGTGCCAGCAGTTGGGGGGTTCAGCCCCAGCATTTT.

This clone was found once. The chain joins TRBV27 to TRBJ1-6; no definite D call. CDR1 is MNHEY and CDR2 is SMNVEV in the germline V gene (reference sequence). The CDR3 totals 15 residues. The V gene lost 4 bases and the J gene lost 0 bases, with 7 bases spanning the gap. CDR3 nucleotides: TGTGCCAGCAGTTCGCCGAGCTCCTATAATTCACCCCTCCACTTT. This codes for CASSSPSSYNSPLHF.

The chain employs TRBV11-1 and TRBJ2-7; 9 bases are a match to TRBD1. Germline V gene data show CDR1 as SGHAT and CDR2 as FQDESV (reference sequence). V trimming: 6 bases; J trimming: 0 bases; junction bases outside the gene matches: 6. The CDR3 runs 15 residues. The chain's CDR3 is CASSRGQGSSYEQYF. CDR3 nucleotide sequence: TGTGCCAGCAGTCGTGGACAGGGGAGCTCCTACGAGCAGTACTTC.

The chain joins TRBV18 to TRBJ2-5; 9 bases match TRBD1. The germline V gene encodes CDR1 KGHSH and CDR2 LQKENI. This CDR3 spans 16 amino acids. J gave up 1 base and V 2 bases, and 5 bases lay outside the gene matches. This chain's CDR3 is CASSPSRTGVQETQYF. CDR3 nucleotides: TGTGCCAGCTCACCATCCCGGACAGGGGTCCAAGAGACCCAGTACTTC.

The V and J genes are TRBV5-8 and TRBJ1-5, with 11 bases that match TRBD1. The V segment lost 0 bases and the J segment 6 bases; nucleotides outside the gene matches: 5. Germline CDR1 and CDR2: SGHTS and YDEGEE. CDR3 length: 16 residues. The CDR3 coding sequence is TGTGCCAGCAGCTTGGCCGGGACAGGGGGTAGTCAGCCCCAGCATTTT. As protein: CASSLAGTGGSQPQHF.

The CDR3 loop reads CASSPGTGGTDTQYF. CDR3 nucleotide sequence: TGCGCCAGCAGCCCGGGGACAGGGGGCACAGATACGCAGTATTTT. The J gene is TRBJ2-3, the V gene TRBV5-1; 10 bases fit TRBD1. The CDR3 is 15 residues long. Germline loops: CDR1 SGHRS, CDR2 YFSETQ. Trimming cost V 4 bases and J 1 base; bases outside gene matches: 3.

The chain employs TRBV2 and TRBJ1-5; D not resolved. V was clipped by 5 bases and J by 4 bases, with 9 bases between them. Germline V CDR1 and CDR2: SNHLY, FYNNEI. This CDR3 contains 13 residues. The CDR3: CASSTTSNQPQHF. The CDR3 coding sequence is TGTGCCAGCAGTACAACATCAAATCAGCCCCAGCATTTT.

The gene calls are TRBV12-3 or TRBV12-4 and TRBJ2-2; D may be TRBD2 (6 bases). The CDR3 spans 13 residues. The V end was cut by 10 bases, the J end by 7 bases, with 16 bases between. CDR3 residues: CATRTGGGGELFF. The CDR3 DNA is TGTGCCACCAGAACCGGGGGTGGCGGGGAGCTGTTTTTT.

The CDR3 coding sequence is TGTGCCAGCAGTTTGGGTAGCGGGAGAGTTAGGGATACGCAGTATTTT. Its protein is CASSLGSGRVRDTQYF. The V call is TRBV27, the J call TRBJ2-3; 9 bases map to TRBD2. Trimming took 3 bases from V and 6 from J; bases not matched to a gene: 10. Germline lookup yields CDR1 MNHEY and CDR2 SMNVEV (reference sequence). This CDR3 region has 16 residues.